The sequence of this T cell receptor (beta chain) was determined in a study of CD8+ T cells in alopecia areata. Overall study: It was oral tofacitinib, at 5 to 10 mg twice daily, that treated patients received. The authors scored treated patients' severity by affected scalp percentage. Study-wide results and caveats: Whereas mice showed it more clearly, TCR sharing across patients was murkier, possibly because of HLA.

cDNA serving as the sequencing template came from extracted, reverse transcribed RNA. Assay: immunoSEQ multiplex PCR; the TCRdb copy retains only in-frame clones and omits some. Counted here are 90,000 to 120,000 clones, over 80% occurring once; the ten biggest clones make up less than 30%. Turning to this clone: Its antigen is still unknown.

The sample's treatment: oral pan-JAK inhibitor, 5-10 mg twice daily. Researchers took lesional scalp punch biopsies and peripheral blood from people who were alopecia areata patients. The germline V gene has CDR1 LNHDA and CDR2 SQIVND (reference sequence). This CDR3 is 13 amino acids long. Trimming shortened V by 3 bases and J by 7 bases, and 12 bases separated the two germline ends. The sequence was collected from a human donor with alopecia areata. The chain uses TRBV19 and TRBJ1-1; a possible D gene is TRBD1 (5 bases). The sequencing here drew on CD8+ T cells sorted from blood, taken at week 24, from a patient treated with tofacitinib. CDR3 amino acids: CASSMGPRNEAFF. The CDR3 coding sequence is TGTGCCAGTAGTATGGGGCCACGGAATGAAGCTTTCTTT.